This entry features one T cell receptor (beta chain) sequence. Four subsets defined by CD45RA and CD27 were sorted after CD3, CD4, CD8 and live/dead staining. This entry comes from a study of naive and memory T cell subsets. The CDR3 has 12 residues. Germline V gene sequence: CDR1 SGHAT, CDR2 FQNNGV. V was clipped by 4 bases and J by 4 bases, with 5 bases between them. Two oligonucleotides, mixed equimolar, formed the beta constant-region primer covering TRBC1 and TRBC2. From the UMI-ligation and nested PCR reads, TCRdb called clonotypes with MiXCR, one entry per CDR3 protein. The data hold tens of thousands of distinct CDR3 sequences, with roughly 13% observed a single time.

Sequencing input: central memory CD4+ T cells from blood. The J gene is TRBJ2-1, the V gene TRBV11-2; no reliable D call. This receptor was obtained from a human donor in good health. CDR3 amino acids: CASSCAYNEQFF. CDR3 DNA sequence: TGTGCCAGCAGCTGCGCATACAATGAGCAGTTCTTC. The variable domain in full, with the rest retrieved from reference TRBV11-2 and TRBJ2-1, is EAGVAQSPRYKIIEKRQSVAFWCNPISGHATLYWYQQILGQGPKLLIQFQNNGVVDDSQLPKDRFSAERLKGVDSTLKIQPAKLEDSAVYLCASSCAYNEQFFGPGTRLTVL.